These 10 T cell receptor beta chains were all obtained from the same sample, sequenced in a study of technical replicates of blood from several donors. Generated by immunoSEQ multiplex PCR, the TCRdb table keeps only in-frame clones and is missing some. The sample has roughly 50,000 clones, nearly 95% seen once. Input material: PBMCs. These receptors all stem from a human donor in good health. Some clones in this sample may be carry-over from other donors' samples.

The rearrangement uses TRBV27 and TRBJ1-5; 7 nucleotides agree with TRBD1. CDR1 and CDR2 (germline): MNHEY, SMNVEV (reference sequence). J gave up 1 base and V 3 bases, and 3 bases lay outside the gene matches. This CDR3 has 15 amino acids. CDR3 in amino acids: CASSLTGRSNQPQHF. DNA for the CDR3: TGTGCCAGCAGTTTGACAGGGAGGAGCAATCAGCCCCAGCATTTT.

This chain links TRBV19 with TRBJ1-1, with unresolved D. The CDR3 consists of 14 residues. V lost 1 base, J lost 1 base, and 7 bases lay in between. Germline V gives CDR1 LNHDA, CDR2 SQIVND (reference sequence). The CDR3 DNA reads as TGTGCCAGTAGTATAGTCTGGCCGAACACTGAAGCTTTCTTT. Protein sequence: CASSIVWPNTEAFF. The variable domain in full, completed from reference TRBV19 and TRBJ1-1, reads DGGITQSPKYLFRKEGQNVTLSCEQNLNHDAMYWYRQDPGQGLRLIYYSQIVNDFQKGDIAEGYSVSREKKESFPLTVTSAQKNPTAFYLCASSIVWPNTEAFFGQGTRLTVV.

The CDR3 sequence is CASSLAVDSGELFF. The DNA of the CDR3 is TGTGCCAGCAGCTTAGCGGTTGACTCCGGGGAGCTGTTTTTT. The chain employs TRBV7-9 and TRBJ2-2, with D uncertain. V lost 0 bases, J lost 6 bases, and 8 bases lay in between. Per germline, CDR1 SEHNR and CDR2 FQNEAQ (reference sequence). The CDR3 contains 14 residues.

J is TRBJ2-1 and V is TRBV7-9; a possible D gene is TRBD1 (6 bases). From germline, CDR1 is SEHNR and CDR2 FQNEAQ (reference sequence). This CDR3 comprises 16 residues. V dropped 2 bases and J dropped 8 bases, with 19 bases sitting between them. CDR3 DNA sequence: TGTGCCAGCAGCTTAATTTCAGGGGAGAGTGTATATGAGCAGTTCTTC. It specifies CASSLISGESVYEQFF.

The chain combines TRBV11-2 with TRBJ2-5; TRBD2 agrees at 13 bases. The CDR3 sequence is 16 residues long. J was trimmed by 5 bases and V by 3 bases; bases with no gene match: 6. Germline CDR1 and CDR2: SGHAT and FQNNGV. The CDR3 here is CASSLGLAGLSETQYF. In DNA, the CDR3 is TGTGCCAGCAGCTTGGGACTAGCGGGGTTATCGGAGACCCAGTACTTC.

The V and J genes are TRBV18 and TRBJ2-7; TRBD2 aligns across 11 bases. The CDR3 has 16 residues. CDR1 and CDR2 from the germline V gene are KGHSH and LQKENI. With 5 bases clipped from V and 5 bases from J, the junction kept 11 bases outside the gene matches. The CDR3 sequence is CASSNNPGTSGDEQYF. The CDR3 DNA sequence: TGTGCCAGCTCAAACAATCCAGGGACTAGCGGCGACGAGCAGTACTTC. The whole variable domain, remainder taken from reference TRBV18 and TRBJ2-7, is NAGVMQNPRHLVRRRGQEARLRCSPMKGHSHVYWYRQLPEEGLKFMVYLQKENIIDESGMPKERFSAEFPKEGPSILRIQQVVRGDSAAYFCASSNNPGTSGDEQYFGPGTRLTVT.

The CDR3 DNA sequence: TGCGCCAGCAGCAGCTTGGCGGGGGGGGCCACAGATACGCAGTATTTT. It is translated as CASSSLAGGATDTQYF. The chain joins TRBV5-1 to TRBJ2-3; 9 bases are shared with TRBD2. The V gene end was trimmed by 4 bases and the J gene end by 2 bases; junction bases not matched to a gene: 8. The CDR3 sequence is 16 residues long. Germline V gene lookup returns CDR1 SGHRS and CDR2 YFSETQ.

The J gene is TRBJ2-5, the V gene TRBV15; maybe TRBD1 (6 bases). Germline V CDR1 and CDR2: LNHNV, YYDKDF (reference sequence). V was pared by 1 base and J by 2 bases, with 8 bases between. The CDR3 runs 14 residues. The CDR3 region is CATSRAQGQETQYF. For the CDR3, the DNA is TGTGCCACCAGCAGAGCACAGGGACAAGAGACCCAGTACTTC.

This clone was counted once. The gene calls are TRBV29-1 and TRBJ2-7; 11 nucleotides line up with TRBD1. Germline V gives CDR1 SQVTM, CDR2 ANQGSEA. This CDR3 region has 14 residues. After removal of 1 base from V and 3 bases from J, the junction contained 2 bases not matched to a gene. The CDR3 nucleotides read TGCAGCGTTGAAGGAGGGACAGGGGGCTACGAGCAGTACTTC. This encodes CSVEGGTGGYEQYF.

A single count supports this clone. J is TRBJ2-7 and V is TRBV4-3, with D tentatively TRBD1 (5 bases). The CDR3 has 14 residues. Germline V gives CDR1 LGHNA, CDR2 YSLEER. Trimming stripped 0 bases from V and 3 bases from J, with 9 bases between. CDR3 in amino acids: CASSQDRTNYEQYF. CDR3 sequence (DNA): TGCGCCAGCAGCCAAGATAGGACAAACTACGAGCAGTACTTC.